This T cell receptor beta chain originates from a study of technical replicates of blood from a few donors. Sequencing was performed with immunoSEQ multiplex PCR; in TCRdb, only in-frame clones are kept and a portion is missing. Of under 90,000 clones listed, 90% to 95% were seen once; the top ten hold 0.2% to 0.3%. From germline, CDR1 is SGHRS and CDR2 YFSETQ. This CDR3 contains 14 residues. V lost 4 bases to trimming and J lost 12 bases; unmatched junction nucleotides: 10. The rearrangement links TRBV5-1 to TRBJ1-4; 9 nucleotides line up with TRBD1. The TCR comes from a human donor in good health. Material: T cells isolated from PBMCs. DNA for the CDR3: TGCGCCAGCAGCGTGGGGACAGGGCAAGAGGAACTGTTTTTT. Its protein product is CASSVGTGQEELFF.